This T cell receptor beta chain was sequenced in a study of CD8 T cells in Susac syndrome. Reverse transcription used about 0.5 to 1 ug RNA and random hexamers. TCRdb recomputed calls from the immunoSEQ multiplex PCR reads with MiXCR, one row per CDR3 protein. This table holds about 80,000 distinct CDR3 sequences, approximately 96% found once. The CDR3 loop spans 15 amino acids. The germline V gene has CDR1 MGHRA and CDR2 YSYEKL. Trimming at V came to 1 base and at J to 3 bases, leaving 2 bases not matched to a gene. This chain uses TRBV4-1 with TRBJ2-7; 11 nucleotides agree with TRBD2. The sequenced sample consisted of CD8+ T cells from PBMCs. The sequence came from a human donor with Susac syndrome. CDR3 sequence (DNA): TGCGCCAGCAGCCAAGCCGGGACTAGCGGCTACGAGCAGTACTTC. Protein: CASSQAGTSGYEQYF.